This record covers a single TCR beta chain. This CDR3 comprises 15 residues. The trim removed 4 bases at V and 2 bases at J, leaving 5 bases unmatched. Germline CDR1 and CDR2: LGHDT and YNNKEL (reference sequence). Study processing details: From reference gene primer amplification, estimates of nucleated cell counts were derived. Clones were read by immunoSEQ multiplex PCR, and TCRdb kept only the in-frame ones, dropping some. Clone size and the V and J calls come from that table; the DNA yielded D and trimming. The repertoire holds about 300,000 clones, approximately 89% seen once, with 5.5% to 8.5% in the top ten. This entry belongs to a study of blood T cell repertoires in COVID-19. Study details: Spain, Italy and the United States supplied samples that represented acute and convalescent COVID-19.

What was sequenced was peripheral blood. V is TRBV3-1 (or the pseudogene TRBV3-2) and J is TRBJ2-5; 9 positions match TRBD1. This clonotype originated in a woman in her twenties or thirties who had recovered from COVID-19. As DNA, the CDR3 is TGTGCCAGCAGCCCGAGGACAGGGGCACAAGAGACCCAGTACTTC. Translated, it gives CASSPRTGAQETQYF.